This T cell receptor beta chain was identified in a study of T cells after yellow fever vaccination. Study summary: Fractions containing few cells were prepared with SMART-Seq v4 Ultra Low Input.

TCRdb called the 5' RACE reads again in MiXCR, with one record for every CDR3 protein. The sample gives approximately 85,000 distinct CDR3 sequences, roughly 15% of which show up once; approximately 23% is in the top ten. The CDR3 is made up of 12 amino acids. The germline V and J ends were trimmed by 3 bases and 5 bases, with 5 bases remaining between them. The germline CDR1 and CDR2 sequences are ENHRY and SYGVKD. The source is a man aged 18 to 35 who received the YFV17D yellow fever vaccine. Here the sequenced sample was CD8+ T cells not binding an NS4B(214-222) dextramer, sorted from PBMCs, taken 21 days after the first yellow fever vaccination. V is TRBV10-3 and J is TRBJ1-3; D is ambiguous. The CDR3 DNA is TGTGCCATCAGTGATAGTCGAAACACCATATATTTT. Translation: CAISDSRNTIYF.